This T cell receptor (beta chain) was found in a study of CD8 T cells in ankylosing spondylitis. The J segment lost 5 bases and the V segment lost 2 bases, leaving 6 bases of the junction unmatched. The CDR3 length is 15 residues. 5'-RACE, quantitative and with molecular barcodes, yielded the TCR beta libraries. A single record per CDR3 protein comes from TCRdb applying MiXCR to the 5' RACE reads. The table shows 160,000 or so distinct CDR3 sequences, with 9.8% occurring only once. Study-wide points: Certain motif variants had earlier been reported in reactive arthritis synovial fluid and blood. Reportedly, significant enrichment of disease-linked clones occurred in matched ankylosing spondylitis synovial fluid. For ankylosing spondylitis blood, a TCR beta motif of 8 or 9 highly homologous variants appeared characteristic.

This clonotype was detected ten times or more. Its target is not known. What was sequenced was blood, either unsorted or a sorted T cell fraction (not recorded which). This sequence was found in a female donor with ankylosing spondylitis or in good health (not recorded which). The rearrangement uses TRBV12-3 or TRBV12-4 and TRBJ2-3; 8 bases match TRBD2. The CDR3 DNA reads TGTGCCAGCAGTTTACTCGGGGGGGCCGGAGATACGCAGTATTTT. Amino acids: CASSLLGGAGDTQYF.